A single sample gave rise to the 15 T cell receptor beta chains below, sequenced in a study of Graves' ophthalmopathy and Graves' hyperthyroidism. TCR beta CDR3 amplification used RNA transcripts. An initial RT-PCR round employing HTBI primers preceded a second-round multiplex PCR. TCRdb itself ran the multiplex PCR reads through MiXCR, one entry per CDR3 protein. The sample includes around 400,000 distinct CDR3 sequences, around 20% seen only once; the top ten take roughly 1.5%. The material sequenced was peripheral blood. Source of these receptors: a woman aged 18-29 years with Graves' ophthalmopathy.

This clonotype was seen only a few times. The chain joins TRBV11-2 to TRBJ1-1, with 7 positions matching TRBD1. V shed 2 bases, J shed 8 bases, and the junction held 8 bases outside the gene matches. This CDR3 spans 14 amino acids. Per germline, CDR1 SGHAT and CDR2 FQNNGV. CDR3 nucleotides: TGTGCCAGCAGCTTACTGGCAGGGGGGATGGAAGCTTTCTTT. This codes for CASSLLAGGMEAFF. The full variable domain, with the rest looked up from reference TRBV11-2 and TRBJ1-1, is EAGVAQSPRYKIIEKRQSVAFWCNPISGHATLYWYQQILGQGPKLLIQFQNNGVVDDSQLPKDRFSAERLKGVDSTLKIQPAKLEDSAVYLCASSLLAGGMEAFFGQGTRLTVV.

This clonotype appeared many times. The chain carries TRBV6-5 and TRBJ2-7; tentatively, D is TRBD1 (5 bases). Per the germline V gene, CDR1 is MNHEY and CDR2 is SVGAGI. The germline V and J ends were trimmed by 2 bases and 2 bases, with 10 bases remaining between them. This CDR3 has 14 residues. The CDR3 nucleotides read TGTGCCAGCAGTTACGTTGTACAGGCCTACGAGCAGTACTTC. Translation gives CASSYVVQAYEQYF.

This clonotype was counted ten times or more. A much larger clone is a single base away; this may be a read error. The genes are TRBV11-2 and TRBJ2-5; TRBD2 agrees at 13 bases. Germline lookup yields CDR1 SGHAT and CDR2 FQNNGV. CDR3 length equals 16 residues. CDR3 nucleotides: TGTGCCAACAGCTTAGTCCGACTAGCGGGAGGAGAGACCCAGTACTTC. It yields the protein CANSLVRLAGGETQYF.

This clonotype was recorded a few times. The V gene is TRBV6-1, the J gene TRBJ1-5; 12 bases match TRBD1. The junction had 5 bases not matched to a gene; V was cut back by 7 bases and J by 1 base. The germline V gene has CDR1 MNHNS and CDR2 SASEGT. The CDR3 sequence is 16 residues long. CDR3 nucleotides: TGTGCCAGCACTGGGACAGGGGGCGCGAGCAATCAGCCCCAGCATTTT. This translates into CASTGTGGASNQPQHF.

This clonotype was observed many times. The CDR3 sequence: CASSDEDEQYF. In nucleotides, the CDR3 is TGTGCCAGCAGTGATGAGGACGAGCAGTACTTC. The chain recombines TRBV2 with TRBJ2-7; D is ambiguous. The V gene's germline CDR1 is SNHLY and CDR2 FYNNEI. This CDR3 is 11 amino acids long. Trimming left V 3 bases short and J 5 bases short, with 5 bases between.

As DNA, the CDR3 is TGTGCCAGCAGCTTAGCCTTCCAGGGCGGGAACACTGAAGCTTTCTTT. Translating it yields CASSLAFQGGNTEAFF. The chain combines TRBV7-2 with TRBJ1-1; D perhaps matches TRBD1 (5 bases). The CDR3 has 16 residues. Germline values: CDR1 SGHTA, CDR2 FQGNSA. The V end lost 0 bases, the J end lost 1 base, and 12 bases lay between the germline ends.

Ten or more counts support this clonotype. The chain joins TRBV12-3 or TRBV12-4 to TRBJ2-2; D not resolved. Between the trimmed V and J ends, which lost 5 bases and 13 bases, there was a span of 20 bases. This CDR3 has 14 residues. The CDR3 sequence: CASSTPGSRALLFF. The CDR3 nucleotides are TGTGCCAGCAGTACCCCCGGGTCCCGAGCCCTGCTGTTTTTT.

This clonotype came up many times. The V gene is TRBV6-1, the J gene TRBJ1-2; no reliable D call. This CDR3 has 15 amino acids. V lost 4 bases and J 0 bases, leaving 12 bases between the germline ends. Germline lookup yields CDR1 MNHNS and CDR2 SASEGT. CDR3 DNA: TGTGCCAGCAGTGGAGGGATTCGGGCTAACTATGGCTACACCTTC. Its protein is CASSGGIRANYGYTF.

Ten or more counts support this clonotype. This chain joins TRBV20-1 and TRBJ2-2; D is unresolved. V lost 0 bases to trimming and J lost 5 bases, with 16 bases between them. The CDR3 sequence is 16 residues long. The germline gives CDR1 DFQATT, CDR2 SNEGSKA (reference sequence). The CDR3 spells CSARDPAPTGTGELFF. DNA for the CDR3: TGCAGTGCTAGAGATCCAGCCCCCACCGGGACCGGGGAGCTGTTTTTT.

This clonotype was recorded a few times. The chain links TRBV10-3 to TRBJ1-1; 9 bases map to TRBD1. The CDR3 is 15 residues long. Germline V lookup: CDR1 ENHRY, CDR2 SYGVKD. The V gene end was trimmed by 5 bases and the J gene end by 7 bases; junction bases not matched to a gene: 11. This chain's CDR3 is CAISNPTGGTSEAFF. DNA of the CDR3: TGTGCCATCAGTAACCCGACAGGGGGTACGAGTGAAGCTTTCTTT.

This clonotype was observed many times. The chain combines TRBV6-5 with TRBJ1-1; 10 bases match TRBD1. The CDR3 is 15 residues long. V was pared by 2 bases and J by 6 bases, with 6 bases of the junction left unmatched. The germline V gene encodes CDR1 MNHEY and CDR2 SVGAGI. CDR3 sequence: CASSYPTGGIAEAFF. CDR3 sequence (DNA): TGTGCCAGCAGTTACCCGACAGGGGGCATTGCTGAAGCTTTCTTT.

This clonotype was recorded many times. V and J are TRBV6-4 and TRBJ1-5; D gene unclear. CDR3 size: 11 residues. The germline V gene has CDR1 MRHNA and CDR2 SNTAGT. V was trimmed by 8 bases and J by 5 bases, leaving 7 bases between them. CDR3 coding DNA: TGTGCCAGCTTCGCAGATCAGCCCCAGCATTTT. Encoded protein: CASFADQPQHF.

This clonotype was recorded many times. The V gene is TRBV6-4, the J gene TRBJ1-2; D unclear. V was pared by 6 bases and J by 7 bases, with 6 bases between. CDR1 is MRHNA, CDR2 SNTAGT, per germline. CDR3 size: 10 residues. In DNA form, the CDR3 reads TGTGCCAGCAGCTCTCCTGGCTACACCTTC. Residues: CASSSPGYTF.

There are many counts of this clonotype. This chain uses TRBV6-5 with TRBJ1-3, with 7 bases fitting TRBD1. V was clipped by 0 bases and J by 4 bases; unmatched bases: 0. Per the germline V gene, CDR1 is MNHEY and CDR2 is SVGAGI. This CDR3 contains 14 residues. The CDR3 region is CASSYSDRGNTIYF. CDR3 coding DNA: TGTGCCAGCAGTTACTCGGACAGGGGAAACACCATATATTTT.

In its sample, this clonotype was seen many times. The chain employs TRBV7-2 and TRBJ1-3, with D perhaps TRBD1 (5 bases). Deletions cut 3 bases from V and 3 bases from J, with 15 bases between. The V gene's germline CDR1 is SGHTA and CDR2 FQGNSA. The CDR3 consists of 16 residues. CDR3 coding DNA: TGTGCCAGCAGCTTCCCGGCGAGGGACGGTGGAAACACCATATATTTT. Translation: CASSFPARDGGNTIYF.